This T cell receptor (beta chain) was documented in a study of T cell repertoires in cytomegalovirus infection. Study information: It was the public TCR beta signatures that indicated both CMV infection and matching HLA type.

TCRdb re-analysed the reads in MiXCR, keeping a single row per CDR3 protein. The data contain 210,000 or so distinct CDR3 sequences, around 6.4% of them seen just once; the ten biggest clones take up under 7%. This clonotype was recorded a few times. Its antigen is not identified. The CDR3 has 14 residues. V lost 0 bases to trimming and J lost 3 bases, with 9 bases between them. CDR1 is SGHDN and CDR2 is FVKESK in the germline V gene. Notes on the study in general: Adding up the frequency of public TCR beta families identified people who carried CMV plus the relevant HLA. In two of eight donors, the top clonotype was HLA-C-restricted CMV-specific.

The V call is TRBV14, the J call TRBJ2-7; D is unclear. What was sequenced was PBMCs. This receptor was taken from a human donor in good health (CMV status not recorded). Some clones in this sample may be carry-over from other donors' samples. This CDR3 is CASSQDLGIYEQYF. The CDR3 nucleotides are TGTGCCAGCAGCCAAGATTTGGGCATCTACGAGCAGTACTTC. Full variable domain (missing parts from reference TRBV14 and TRBJ2-7): EAGVTQFPSHSVIEKGQTVTLRCDPISGHDNLYWYRRVMGKEIKFLLHFVKESKQDESGMPNNRFLAERTGGTYSTLKVQPAELEDSGVYFCASSQDLGIYEQYFGPGTRLTVT.